The rows below give T cell receptor beta chains drawn from one sample of a study of radiation and T cells in renal cell carcinoma. Profiling relied on immunoSEQ multiplex PCR, and the TCRdb table lists in-frame clones only, not all of them. The sample records about 34,000 clones, over 70% being singletons. This material consisted of blood, taken from a patient whose treatment included radiotherapy and nephrectomy. The source of these receptors is a man aged 55 to 70 with renal cell carcinoma. CDR3s include the opening cysteine and the closing phenylalanine or tryptophan. The order of the fields is V gene, CDR3 protein.

V: TRBV2; CDR3: CASSDLASDYF
V: TRBV19; CDR3: CASSIRDRPNQPQHF
V: TRBV7-9; CDR3: CASSLVGHPQETQYF
V: TRBV9; CDR3: CASSRGTGGTDTQYF
V: TRBV12-5; CDR3: CASGSPGQGAYEQYF
V: TRBV6-1; CDR3: CASSEAGGPGNTIYF
V: TRBV9; CDR3: CASSVGTAYQETQYF
V: TRBV5-1; CDR3: CASSLVTGGPGYEQYF
V: TRBV5-1; CDR3: CASMRTYNEQFF
V: TRBV12-5; CDR3: CASGFPESGRYEQYF
V: TRBV12-5; CDR3: CASGRLGEGPSTDTQYF
V: TRBV6-5; CDR3: CASSSGTASNTEAFF
V: TRBV6-1; CDR3: CASGSGREKLFF
V: TRBV5-6; CDR3: CASSQYSYNSPLHF
V: TRBV6-5; CDR3: CASSITTSSEQYF
V: TRBV5-1; CDR3: CASSLNSGNINIQYF
V: TRBV7-2; CDR3: CASSYEPNTGELFF
V: TRBV9; CDR3: CASSVGGSPRNEQYF
V: TRBV10-3; CDR3: CAISVGPGTEAFF
V: TRBV2; CDR3: CASRLNSDEQFF
V: TRBV6-1; CDR3: CASMLAGRLGQYF
V: TRBV6-1; CDR3: CATRQRSADTQYF
V: TRBV6-1; CDR3: CASSEWLETQYF